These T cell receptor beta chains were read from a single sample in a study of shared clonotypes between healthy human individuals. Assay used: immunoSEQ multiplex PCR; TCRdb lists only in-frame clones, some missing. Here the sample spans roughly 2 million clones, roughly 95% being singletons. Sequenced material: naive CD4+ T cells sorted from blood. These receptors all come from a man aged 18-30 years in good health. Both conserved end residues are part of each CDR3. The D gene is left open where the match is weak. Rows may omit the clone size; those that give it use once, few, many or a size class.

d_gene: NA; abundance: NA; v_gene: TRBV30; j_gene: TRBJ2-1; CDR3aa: CAWSQGHYNEQFF; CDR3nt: TGTGCCTGGAGTCAGGGCCATTACAATGAGCAGTTCTTC
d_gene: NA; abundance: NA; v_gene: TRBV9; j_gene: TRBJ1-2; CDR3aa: CASSPHIGASNYGYTF; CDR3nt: TGTGCCAGCAGCCCCCATATAGGGGCTTCTAACTATGGCTACACCTTC
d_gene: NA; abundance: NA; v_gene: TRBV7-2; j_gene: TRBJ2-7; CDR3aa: CASSLGSGAQLEEQYF; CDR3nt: TGTGCCAGCAGCTTAGGGAGTGGGGCCCAACTTGAGGAGCAGTACTTC
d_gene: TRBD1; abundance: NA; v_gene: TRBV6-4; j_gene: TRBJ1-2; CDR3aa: CASTPDRGNYGYTF; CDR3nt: TGTGCCAGCACCCCGGACAGGGGTAACTATGGCTACACCTTC
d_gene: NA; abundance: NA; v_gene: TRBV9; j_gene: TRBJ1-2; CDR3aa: CASSTAGVYGYTF; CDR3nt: TGTGCCAGCAGCACAGCTGGCGTCTATGGCTACACCTTC
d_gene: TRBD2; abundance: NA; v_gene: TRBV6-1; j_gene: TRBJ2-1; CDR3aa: CASSGKSGLAVYNEQFF; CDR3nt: TGTGCCAGCAGTGGTAAATCGGGACTAGCGGTATACAATGAGCAGTTCTTC
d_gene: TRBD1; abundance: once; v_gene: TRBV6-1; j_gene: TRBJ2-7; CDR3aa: CASSHRGYEQYF; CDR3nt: TGTGCCAGCAGTCACAGGGGCTACGAGCAGTACTTC
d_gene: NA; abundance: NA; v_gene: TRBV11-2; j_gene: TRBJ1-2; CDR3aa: CASSLSDSPTGYGYTF; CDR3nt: TGTGCCAGCAGCTTAAGTGACAGCCCCACGGGGTATGGCTACACCTTC
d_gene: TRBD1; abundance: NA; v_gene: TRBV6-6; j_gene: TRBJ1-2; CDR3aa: CALSGTAYGYTF; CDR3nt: TGTGCCCTCTCTGGGACAGCCTATGGCTACACCTTC
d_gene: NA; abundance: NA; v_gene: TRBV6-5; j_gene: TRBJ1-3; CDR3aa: CASSPSGMTGNTIYF; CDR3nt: TGTGCCAGCAGTCCCTCAGGCATGACTGGAAACACCATATATTTT
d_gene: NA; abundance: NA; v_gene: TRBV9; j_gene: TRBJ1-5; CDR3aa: CASSVSAVGQPQHF; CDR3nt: TGTGCCAGCAGCGTATCGGCAGTAGGTCAGCCCCAGCATTTT
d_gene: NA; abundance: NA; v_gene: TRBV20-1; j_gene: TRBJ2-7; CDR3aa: CSASLAEQYF; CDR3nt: TGCAGTGCTAGTCTGGCCGAGCAGTACTTC
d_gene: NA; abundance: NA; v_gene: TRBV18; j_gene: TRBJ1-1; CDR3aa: CASSPTAQGVIMNTEAFF; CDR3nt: TGTGCCAGCTCACCAACGGCACAGGGCGTGATCATGAACACTGAAGCTTTCTTT
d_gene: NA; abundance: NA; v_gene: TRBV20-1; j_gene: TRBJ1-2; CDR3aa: CSARLDYGYTF; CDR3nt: TGCAGTGCTAGGTTGGACTATGGCTACACCTTC
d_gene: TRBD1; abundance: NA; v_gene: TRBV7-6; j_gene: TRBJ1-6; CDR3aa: CASSPGGRNSPLHF; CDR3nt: TGTGCCAGCAGCCCAGGGGGCCGAAATTCACCCCTCCACTTT
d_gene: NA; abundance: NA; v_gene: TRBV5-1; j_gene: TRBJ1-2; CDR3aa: CASSLVGGTGPFGYGYTF; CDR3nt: TGCGCCAGCAGCTTGGTTGGGGGGACTGGCCCCTTTGGCTATGGCTACACCTTC
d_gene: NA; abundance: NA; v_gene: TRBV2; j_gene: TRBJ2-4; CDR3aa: CASQPHEGENIQYF; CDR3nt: TGTGCCAGCCAACCGCACGAGGGTGAAAACATTCAGTACTTC
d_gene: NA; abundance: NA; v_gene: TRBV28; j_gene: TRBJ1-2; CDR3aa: CASRTGTIGYTF; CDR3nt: TGTGCCAGCAGAACCGGGACAATCGGCTACACCTTC
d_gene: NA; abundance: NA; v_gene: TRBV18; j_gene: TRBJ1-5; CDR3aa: CASSPRWDQPQHF; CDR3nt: TGTGCCAGCTCACCCCGGTGGGATCAGCCCCAGCATTTT
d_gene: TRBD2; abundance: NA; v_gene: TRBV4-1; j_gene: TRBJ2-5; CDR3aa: CASTRLAGVQETQYF; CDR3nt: TGCGCCAGCACCCGACTAGCGGGGGTGCAAGAGACCCAGTACTTC
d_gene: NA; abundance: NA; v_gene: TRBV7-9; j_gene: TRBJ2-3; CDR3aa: CASSLITGSTDTQYF; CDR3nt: TGTGCCAGCAGCTTAATAACAGGGTCGACAGATACGCAGTATTTT
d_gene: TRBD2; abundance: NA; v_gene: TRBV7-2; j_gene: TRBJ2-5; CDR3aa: CASSSSGTSPGTQYF; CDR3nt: TGTGCCAGCAGCTCTAGCGGGACCTCCCCAGGGACCCAGTACTTC
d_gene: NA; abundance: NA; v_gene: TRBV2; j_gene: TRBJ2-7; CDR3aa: CASSDRDAFVQYF; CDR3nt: TGTGCCAGCAGTGACCGGGACGCGTTCGTACAGTACTTC
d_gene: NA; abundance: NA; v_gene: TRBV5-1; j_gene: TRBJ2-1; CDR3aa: CASSLVGSSYNEQFF; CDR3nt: TGCGCCAGCAGCTTGGTGGGCAGCTCCTACAATGAGCAGTTCTTC
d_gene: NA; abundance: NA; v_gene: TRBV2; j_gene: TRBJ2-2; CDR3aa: CASSEWWGRAGELFF; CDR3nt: TGTGCCAGCAGTGAGTGGTGGGGGAGAGCCGGGGAGCTGTTTTTT
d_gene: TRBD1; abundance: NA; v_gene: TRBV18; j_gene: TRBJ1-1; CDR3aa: CASSQQGVGEEAFF; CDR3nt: TGTGCCAGCTCACAACAGGGGGTCGGGGAAGAAGCTTTCTTT
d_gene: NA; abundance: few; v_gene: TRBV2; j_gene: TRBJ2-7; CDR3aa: CASSVSGEQYF; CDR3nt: TGTGCCAGCAGTGTATCCGGTGAGCAGTACTTC
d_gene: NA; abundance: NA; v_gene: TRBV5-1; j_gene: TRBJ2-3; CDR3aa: CASSLGGSGPDTQYF; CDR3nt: TGCGCCAGCAGCTTGGGTGGGAGTGGCCCAGATACGCAGTATTTT
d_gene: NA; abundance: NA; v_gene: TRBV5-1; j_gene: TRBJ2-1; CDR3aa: CASRTPSSYNEQFF; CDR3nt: TGCGCCAGCAGAACCCCGAGCTCCTACAATGAGCAGTTCTTC
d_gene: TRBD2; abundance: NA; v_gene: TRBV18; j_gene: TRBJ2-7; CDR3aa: CASSPPAGGSAYEQYF; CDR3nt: TGTGCCAGCTCACCGCCCGCGGGAGGGAGTGCCTACGAGCAGTACTTC
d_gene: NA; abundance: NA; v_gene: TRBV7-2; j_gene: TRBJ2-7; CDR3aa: CASSRPVRGEQYF; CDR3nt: TGTGCCAGCAGCCGCCCGGTCCGGGGAGAGCAGTACTTC
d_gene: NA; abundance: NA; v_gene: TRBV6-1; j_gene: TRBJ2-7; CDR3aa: CASSERGKYEQYF; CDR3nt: TGTGCCAGCAGTGAACGAGGAAAGTACGAGCAGTACTTC
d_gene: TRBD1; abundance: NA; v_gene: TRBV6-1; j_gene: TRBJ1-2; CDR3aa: CASSGQGQAYGYTF; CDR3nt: TGTGCCAGCAGTGGACAGGGACAGGCCTATGGCTACACCTTC
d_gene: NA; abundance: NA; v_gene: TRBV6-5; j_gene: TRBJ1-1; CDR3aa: CASAGTANTEAFF; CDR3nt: TGTGCCAGCGCCGGGACGGCGAACACTGAAGCTTTCTTT
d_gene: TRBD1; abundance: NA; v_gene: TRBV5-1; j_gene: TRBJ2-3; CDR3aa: CASSSVVTGLGTDTQYF; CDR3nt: TGCGCCAGCAGCTCGGTCGTGACAGGGTTGGGCACAGATACGCAGTATTTT
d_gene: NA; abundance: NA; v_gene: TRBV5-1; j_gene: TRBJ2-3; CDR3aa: CASSLQAASTDTQYF; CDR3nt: TGCGCCAGCAGCTTGCAGGCGGCGAGCACAGATACGCAGTATTTT
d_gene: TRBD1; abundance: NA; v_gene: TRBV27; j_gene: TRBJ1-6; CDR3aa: CASSLYRGSSYNSPLHF; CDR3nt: TGTGCCAGCAGTTTGTACAGGGGGAGCTCCTATAATTCACCCCTCCACTTT
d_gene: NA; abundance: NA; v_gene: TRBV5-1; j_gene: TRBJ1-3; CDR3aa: CASRQESSGNTIYF; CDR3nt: TGCGCCAGCAGACAAGAGAGCTCTGGAAACACCATATATTTT
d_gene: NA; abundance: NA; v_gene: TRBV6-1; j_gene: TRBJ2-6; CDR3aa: CASLLTGANVLTF; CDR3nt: TGTGCCAGCCTTCTAACTGGGGCCAACGTCCTGACTTTC
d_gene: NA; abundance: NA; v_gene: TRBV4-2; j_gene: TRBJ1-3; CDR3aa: CASSRRGDSGNTIYF; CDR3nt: TGTGCCAGCAGCCGACGGGGAGACTCTGGAAACACCATATATTTT
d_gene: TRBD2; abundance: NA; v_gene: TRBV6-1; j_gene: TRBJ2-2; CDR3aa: CASCGGGLANTGELFF; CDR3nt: TGTGCCAGCTGTGGGGGGGGACTAGCGAACACCGGGGAGCTGTTTTTT
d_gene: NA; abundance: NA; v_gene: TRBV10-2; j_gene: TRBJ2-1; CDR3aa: CASRRLDEQFF; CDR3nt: TGCGCCAGCAGGCGACTAGATGAGCAGTTCTTC